The 6 T cell receptor beta chains given below trace back to one sample, sequenced in a study of regulatory T cells in long-lasting Graves disease. With iRepertoire HTBI primers and Arm-PCR of CDR3 regions, TCR beta libraries were built. In TCRdb, the multiplex PCR reads were re-called with MiXCR into one record per CDR3 protein. The sample has approximately 480,000 distinct CDR3 sequences; around 15% are singletons. Described time point: newly diagnosed GD, antithyroid drugs for less than 3 months. PBMC-extracted RNA yielded the TCR library. The data were also submitted as part of a second study, on T cells in Graves' hyperthyroidism and ophthalmopathy.

Source: peripheral blood mononuclear cells (PBMCs), taken at new diagnosis, from a patient treated with antithyroid drugs. All receptors come from a man aged 40-49 years with Graves disease.

The table lists this clonotype with a few counts. The CDR3 sequence: CATSDLQGQGLTGELFF. DNA for the CDR3: TGTGCCACCAGTGATTTGCAAGGACAGGGGCTCACCGGGGAGCTGTTTTTT. The chain has TRBV24-1 and TRBJ2-2; 9 bases are a match to TRBD1. J gave up 4 bases and V 0 bases, and 5 bases lay outside the gene matches. CDR3 length equals 17 residues. Germline CDR1 is KGHDR and CDR2 is SFDVKD.

This clonotype was seen ten or more times. This sequence joins TRBV5-1 and TRBJ2-1, with TRBD2 identical over 8 bases. The germline gives CDR1 SGHRS, CDR2 YFSETQ. This CDR3 is 16 amino acids long. After removal of 4 bases from V and 1 base from J, the junction contained 7 bases not matched to a gene. For the CDR3, the DNA is TGCGCCAGCAGCGGGCAGGCGGGAGGTTCCTACAATGAGCAGTTCTTC. Its translation: CASSGQAGGSYNEQFF.

This clonotype showed up many times. The chain uses TRBV27 and TRBJ2-1; 15 bases fit TRBD2. CDR3 length: 17 amino acids. Germline lookup yields CDR1 MNHEY and CDR2 SMNVEV (reference sequence). The junction had 5 bases not matched to a gene; V was cut back by 8 bases and J by 0 bases. CDR3 in DNA: TGTGCCAGCCTGGGGACTAGCGGGAGGAACTCCTACAATGAGCAGTTCTTC. Protein sequence: CASLGTSGRNSYNEQFF.

The V and J genes are TRBV7-2 and TRBJ2-3; TRBD2 aligns across 10 bases. Losses at the gene ends were 5 bases for V and 2 bases for J; bases not matched to a gene: 13. CDR1 is SGHTA, CDR2 FQGNSA, per germline. The length of the CDR3 is 18 residues. CDR3 coding DNA: TGTGCCAGCAGCACTCAGACTAGCGGGCGCGCCATCACAGATACGCAGTATTTT. It translates to CASSTQTSGRAITDTQYF.

This clonotype was observed a few times. The rearrangement joins TRBV11-2 to TRBJ2-7, with a possible D match to TRBD1 (6 bases). Germline CDR1 and CDR2: SGHAT and FQNNGV. This CDR3 has 15 residues. With 5 bases removed from V and 2 bases from J, the gap between germline ends came to 16 bases. CDR3 nucleotides: TGTGCCAGCAGCCGGCCCGGGACAAACGCCTACGAGCAGTACTTC. Its protein is CASSRPGTNAYEQYF.

The table lists this clonotype with many counts. The chain couples TRBV11-3 to TRBJ2-1; no clear D gene. The CDR3 covers 13 residues. The V and J ends lost 2 bases and 7 bases respectively, with 9 bases between them. The V gene's germline CDR1 is SGHNT and CDR2 YENEEA. The CDR3 DNA reads TGTGCCAGCAGCTTAAGCCTCGGGAATGAGCAGTTCTTC. This encodes CASSLSLGNEQFF.